This TCR beta chain came from a study of T cell clones after liver transplantation. Study-level background: Draws occurred before transplant, before withdrawal, and after complete or failed withdrawal. Overall study findings and caveats: Post-transplant, graft-donor-reactive CD4 TCRbeta sequences in blood dropped significantly in most of the 8 subjects.

As regards this clone: Its antigen is not known.

The method was immunoSEQ multiplex PCR; TCRdb's version includes in-frame clones alone and lacks a portion of them. Among roughly 100,000 clones, more than 75% were seen once, and the ten largest hold 0.99%. This receptor was obtained from a human donor who received a liver transplant. The source was CD4+ T cells from blood, collected before liver transplant.

The CDR3 coding sequence is TGTGCCAGTAGGGGACAGGGGCCCAGTGAAGCTTTCTTT. Amino acid sequence: CASRGQGPSEAFF. The gene calls are TRBV19 and TRBJ1-1; 10 nucleotides match TRBD1. CDR3 length: 13 amino acids. V shed 6 bases, J shed 7 bases, and the junction held 5 bases outside the gene matches. Germline loops: CDR1 LNHDA, CDR2 SQIVND (reference sequence).